These T cell receptor beta chains were read from a single sample in a study of beta chain features in type 1 diabetes. Sequenced by immunoSEQ multiplex PCR; TCRdb stores in-frame clones only, minus some. The sample contains 970,000 or so clones, 15% to 20% of which appear only once. Sequences were obtained from naive CD4+ T cells from blood. These receptors originate from a woman aged 18-30 years in good health. Both conserved end residues are part of each CDR3. Each record gives: D gene, J gene, V gene, clone size, CDR3 length, CDR3 protein, CDR3 DNA. D genes are given only for firm matches. A row's size may be missing; if present it is once, few, many or a size class.

. | TRBJ2-2 | TRBV11-3 | few | 14 | CASSLRGLAGELFF | TGTGCCAGCAGCTTACGGGGCCTAGCTGGGGAGCTGTTTTTT
. | TRBJ1-2 | TRBV2 | . | 12 | CASSEYHYGYTF | TGTGCCAGCAGTGAATATCACTATGGCTACACCTTC
TRBD1 | TRBJ2-5 | TRBV5-5 | . | 14 | CASSWTGVKETQYF | TGTGCCAGCAGCTGGACAGGGGTGAAAGAGACCCAGTACTTC
TRBD2 | TRBJ2-7 | TRBV6-1 | . | 15 | CASSPRTAGVYEQYF | TGTGCCAGCTCTCCAAGGACAGCGGGGGTCTACGAGCAGTACTTC
. | TRBJ2-2 | TRBV5-6 | . | 13 | CVSAKAYTGELFF | TGTGTATCGGCGAAGGCGTACACCGGGGAGCTGTTTTTT
. | TRBJ1-1 | TRBV29-1 | . | 13 | CSVVRSMNTEAFF | TGCAGCGTTGTAAGGAGTATGAACACTGAAGCTTTCTTT
TRBD1 | TRBJ1-2 | TRBV6-1 | . | 14 | CASNLDRGLRGYTF | TGTGCCAGCAACTTGGACAGGGGGCTTCGTGGCTACACCTTC
TRBD1 | TRBJ2-7 | TRBV28 | . | 14 | CASSTGGPPYEQYF | TGTGCCAGCAGCACAGGGGGCCCCCCCTACGAGCAGTACTTC
. | TRBJ1-1 | TRBV10-3 | few | 13 | CATGLDRNTEAFF | TGTGCCACCGGCCTGGACAGGAACACTGAAGCTTTCTTT
. | TRBJ1-1 | TRBV11-2 | . | 13 | CASSSDRNTEAFF | TGTGCCAGCAGCTCGGACAGGAACACTGAAGCTTTCTTT
TRBD2 | TRBJ2-1 | TRBV11-1 | few | 14 | CASRTPLAGVEQFF | TGTGCCAGCAGGACCCCATTAGCGGGAGTTGAGCAGTTCTTC
. | TRBJ1-2 | TRBV28 | . | 14 | CASSPPVVNYGYTF | TGTGCCAGCAGTCCGCCGGTAGTTAACTATGGCTACACCTTC
. | TRBJ2-5 | TRBV4-2 | . | 15 | CASSLGPSDQETQYF | TGTGCCAGCAGCCTAGGACCCTCCGACCAAGAGACCCAGTACTTC
TRBD1 | TRBJ1-1 | TRBV19 | . | 15 | CASSTRQGRYTEAFF | TGTGCCAGTAGTACCCGACAGGGGAGGTACACTGAAGCTTTCTTT
. | TRBJ2-2 | TRBV27 | . | 17 | CASSLYGGAQNTGELFF | TGTGCCAGCAGTTTATACGGCGGGGCCCAGAACACCGGGGAGCTGTTTTTT
. | TRBJ2-2 | TRBV4-3 | . | 11 | CASSRNGELFF | TGCGCCAGCAGCCGGAACGGGGAGCTGTTTTTT
. | TRBJ2-5 | TRBV25-1 | . | 12 | CAAAGGGETQYF | TGTGCCGCAGCCGGCGGTGGAGAGACCCAGTACTTC
. | TRBJ2-4 | TRBV19 | few | 15 | CASMEIQGGKNIQYF | TGTGCCAGTATGGAAATCCAAGGCGGAAAAAACATTCAGTACTTC
. | TRBJ2-7 | TRBV2 | . | 12 | CASRTGAHEQYF | TGTGCCAGCAGAACGGGGGCCCACGAGCAGTACTTC
. | TRBJ2-5 | TRBV5-4 | few | 13 | CASSTGSKETQYF | TGTGCCAGCAGTACAGGGTCCAAAGAGACCCAGTACTTC
TRBD1 | TRBJ2-7 | TRBV6-6 | few | 14 | CASSALDRVDEQYF | TGTGCCAGCAGCGCCCTAGACAGGGTTGACGAGCAGTACTTC
TRBD2 | TRBJ2-3 | TRBV27 | . | 15 | CASSSTSGNTDTQYF | TGTGCCAGCAGTTCGACTAGCGGGAACACAGATACGCAGTATTTT
. | TRBJ1-2 | TRBV6-5 | . | 13 | CASRRITQYGYTF | TGTGCCAGCAGACGCATTACACAGTATGGCTACACCTTC
TRBD2 | TRBJ2-1 | TRBV11-2 | few | 16 | CASSLGTSGMLNEQFF | TGTGCCAGCAGCTTAGGGACTAGCGGGATGTTGAATGAGCAGTTCTTC
. | TRBJ2-7 | TRBV6-5 | few | 13 | CASSQGGYYEQYF | TGTGCCAGCAGCCAGGGGGGTTACTACGAGCAGTACTTC
. | TRBJ2-1 | TRBV6-5 | . | 12 | CASRGGKVEQFF | TGTGCCAGCAGAGGGGGTAAGGTTGAGCAGTTCTTC
TRBD1 | TRBJ1-3 | TRBV11-3 | . | 13 | CASSHRDRDTIYF | TGTGCCAGCAGCCACCGGGACAGGGACACCATATATTTT
TRBD2 | TRBJ2-2 | TRBV5-1 | . | 16 | CASSSGLAGGTGELFF | TGCGCCAGCAGCTCCGGACTAGCGGGAGGCACCGGGGAGCTGTTTTTT